The subject of this entry is one T cell receptor (beta chain). The source of the sample is a study of blood T cell repertoires in COVID-19. Whole-study context: Specimens from acute and convalescent COVID-19 originated in the United States, Italy and Spain. T cells, B-cell-depleted T cells, or PBMCs supplied cDNA or gDNA.

The V and J ends lost 2 bases and 8 bases, in that order; junction bases with no gene match: 6. Germline values: CDR1 SGDLS, CDR2 YYNGEE. The CDR3 extends over 13 amino acids. How the authors handled the data: Estimation of nucleated cell counts relied on the amplification of reference gene primers. Using immunoSEQ multiplex PCR, the repertoire was profiled, and TCRdb retains in-frame clones only, with some absent. V and J calls and clone size are as listed in that table; D and trimming were resolved from the DNA. Of 110,000 to 150,000 clones in the sample, less than 80% were seen once. The sample taken for sequencing was peripheral blood. This TCR was recovered from a man in his 60s with acute or convalescent COVID-19. The chain carries TRBV9 and TRBJ2-5, with 7 bases lining up with TRBD1. CDR3 loop: CASSVDRTGTQYF. The CDR3, as DNA: TGTGCCAGCAGCGTTGACCGGACAGGTACCCAGTACTTC. Full variable domain (remainder filled in from reference TRBV9 and TRBJ2-5): DSGVTQTPKHLITATGQRVTLRCSPRSGDLSVYWYQQSLDQGLQFLIQYYNGEERAKGNILERFSAQQFPDLHSELNLSSLELGDSALYFCASSVDRTGTQYFGPGTRLLVL.